This TCR beta chain was found in a study of T cell responses to AZD1222 COVID-19 vaccine. The method was immunoSEQ multiplex PCR; TCRdb's version includes in-frame clones alone and lacks a portion of them. The sample contains fewer than 120,000 clones, about 94% of which appear only once. About this clone: Its matching antigen is unknown.

The study, taken as a whole, reports: Nearly half of spike-specific TCRs reportedly target variant regions that are unmutated in the B.1.351 and B.1.1.7 variants. With two AZD1222 doses given, Spike-specific TCR breadth and depth both rose. Donors were mostly white British, more females; clonal diversity possibly underestimated.

Whether given at about 4 or about 12 weeks, second doses were pooled. The germline V and J ends were trimmed by 2 bases and 0 bases, with 3 bases remaining between them. The CDR3 has 14 amino acids. Per germline, CDR1 KGHDR and CDR2 SFDVKD. The rearrangement joins TRBV24-1 to TRBJ2-2, with unresolved D. The sample consisted of peripheral blood, taken 28 days after the second AZD1222 dose. The sequence came from an adult who received the AZD1222 COVID-19 vaccine. The CDR3 bases are TGTGCCACCAGTGATTCCCCGAACACCGGGGAGCTGTTTTTT. It encodes CATSDSPNTGELFF.